This T cell receptor beta chain emerged from a study of identical twins. V was clipped by 5 bases and J by 3 bases; unmatched bases: 5. CDR3 length: 15 residues. Template switching created a universal primer site, and the cDNA included unique molecular identifiers. TCRdb redid the calling of the 5' RACE reads with MiXCR, one entry per CDR3 protein. The table lists hundreds of thousands of distinct CDR3 sequences, roughly 20% of them singletons. These data also formed part of another study, on T cells expressing NK-cell markers. As that report states: Eight donors were sequenced, seven testing HCMV-seropositive and one testing seronegative. Dominant NKG2C+ clonotypes made up roughly 1.0-7.5% of CD8+ T cells in roughly six donors. These same clonotypes (in four donors) also led the CD3+CD56-NKG2C+ fraction.

The material sequenced was PBMCs. The sequence came from a woman aged 18-29 years in good health. The rearrangement links TRBV12-3 or TRBV12-4 to TRBJ2-1; 9 nucleotides align to TRBD2. CDR3 protein: CASSAASGIYNEQFF. DNA of the CDR3: TGTGCCAGCAGTGCAGCTAGCGGGATCTACAATGAGCAGTTCTTC.